This TCR beta chain came from a study of blood T cell repertoires in COVID-19. Study in general: Spain, Italy and the United States supplied samples that represented acute and convalescent COVID-19.

Study members were between about 18 and 100 years old and lived in fewer than 30 US regions. Participants reported their clinical history, and cohort assignment relied on those reports. In the authors' methods: Estimation of nucleated cell counts relied on the amplification of reference gene primers. Sequencing used immunoSEQ multiplex PCR; TCRdb keeps in-frame clones, though not all of them. The DNA gave D and trimming, while V, J and clone size come from that table. Of 150,000 to 200,000 clones in the sample, roughly 80% are singletons; the top ten hold about 5.8%. V lost 5 bases, J lost 9 bases, and 6 bases stayed unmatched. The length of the CDR3 is 14 residues. Germline V CDR1 and CDR2: SGHTA, FQGNSA.

Source material: PBMCs or T cells enriched from blood (not recorded which). V and J are TRBV7-2 and TRBJ2-1; TRBD1 matches at 11 bases. This TCR derives from a woman aged 35 to 49 with acute COVID-19. The CDR3 DNA follows: TGTGCCAGCAGCACGGACAGGGGGCCAGGTGAGCAGTTCTTC. Its translation is CASSTDRGPGEQFF.